This T cell receptor beta chain derives from a study of cytomegalovirus exposure and HLA in healthy donors (TCRdb year 2017). In the study overall: According to an earlier analysis of 450 to 650 of the donors, about 179 million T cells yielded roughly 110 million unique TCR beta sequences and 276 Gb of sequence data. High-throughput TCR immunosequencing, statistical association of individual TCRs with disease status, and machine learning were combined to predict cytomegalovirus infection status. Across roughly 420 genotyped donors of the cohort, an average of about 220,000 unique TCR beta nucleotide sequences per donor were sequenced, and 15% to 20% of those sequences were non-productive. The study used immunosequencing to profile the T cell repertoires of about 670 subjects and linked those repertoires to cytomegalovirus serostatus. A later analysis re-analyzed previously published TCR beta repertoires from roughly 600 donors and added high-resolution HLA genotyping to study TCR occurrence patterns. Class I and class II HLA loci were covered by the typing at four-digit resolution. Alongside the repertoire data, information on donor age, sex, ethnicity and CMV serostatus was compiled. A later genetic analysis used genome-wide SNP genotypes for about 65% of the 666 donors, treating that subset as a discovery cohort. The study was designed to test whether signatures of past pathogen exposure could be identified by cataloging public T cell receptors. An earlier analysis of 587 of the donors used high-throughput TCR beta sequencing to judge whether each TCR beta V gene segment behaved as functional or pseudogenic. The number of typed donors differed by locus: about 620-630 for A, B, C, DRB1 and DQB1; 522 for DQA1; fewer than 610 for DPA1; and 400 to 480 for DPB1. In the later analysis, no new phenotypic data were used to find candidate immune exposures; instead, reliance was placed on TCR beta sequences and their occurrence across donors. All discovery cohort repertoires had been generated on a single sequencing platform. The genetic ancestry cluster associated with self-reported Caucasian donors included 65% to 90% of the roughly 400 genotyped donors. A separate validation cohort of roughly 120 different subjects was used in addition to the approximately 640-subject first cohort. About 280 gigabases of sequencing data and approximately 91 million unique TCR sequences made up an early release that covered roughly 670 HLA-typed donors. Roughly 5 DR-DQ haplotypes were treated as single units for association and clustering because of strong linkage in the cohort. Points the paper makes about the study in general: The cohort was sequenced for TCR beta chains only, and without alpha or paired-chain data the features that could be detected were limited. Roughly uniform sequencing depth across donors was assumed in presence/absence analyses, although this assumption may not hold. In the study, around 150 TCR beta chains were listed as associated with cytomegalovirus. In both the original and validation cohorts, the classifier was reported to diagnose cytomegalovirus status with high specificity and sensitivity. A later analysis found that most CMV-associated TCR beta chains appeared HLA-restricted, with HLA associations seemingly driven largely by CMV exposure. According to a later analysis, TCR association rates differed among HLA loci, with DRB1 alleles showing the most associated TCRs and HLA-C alleles showing the fewest. V-gene and J-gene trimming of TCR beta chains was associated with a missense DCLRE1C variant in a later genetic analysis, and the association was replicated in an independent cohort. When HLA alleles, especially DR and DQ, strongly co-occurred, TCR associations were difficult to assign to individual alleles. Most TCR sequences were observed very rarely across donors, whereas some public TCRs were present in many individuals. A further reported finding was that TCR beta sequences accurately predicted the HLA-A and HLA-B alleles for most subjects in the first cohort. Immune exposure information for the cohort was limited to CMV serostatus. The 87-base-pair reads could not distinguish some IMGT-functional V segments, including TRBV6-2 and TRBV6-3, so those segments were excluded. The sequencing pipeline was judged likely to have produced a cluster of highly shared sequence variants as a technical artifact. A later analysis associated approximately 17,000 TCR beta sequences with specific HLA alleles at a false discovery rate of 0.05. In a later analysis, HLA-associated TCR beta chains showed more clonal expansion and lower generation probabilities than non-associated chains that were equally common. In vitro tests confirmed that three of the cytomegalovirus-associated TCR beta chains recognize cytomegalovirus antigens. Because counts were too low, seventeen rarely observed V segments, including chromosome 9 orphons, were left out of the earlier analysis of about 500 of the donors. In a later analysis, several top co-occurrence clusters were reported to appear linked to parvovirus B19, influenza, CMV and Epstein-Barr virus. In an earlier analysis of some 500 of the donors, most TCR beta V segments appeared in productive rearrangements about 87% or about 30% of the time, broadly matching IMGT annotations. The authors suggested that the approach could potentially be generalized to other disease states and immunological phenotypes. Because some donors lacked HLA typing at each locus, the association tests relied only on the typed subset. Linkage disequilibrium might explain the correlated functional status among segregating V segments, but an unknown experimental factor could not be ruled out. In a later genetic analysis, fewer N-insertions in productive TCRs were reported among donors in an Asian-associated ancestry cluster than the roughly 670-donor mean.

V lost 0 bases and J lost 0 bases, and the count of bases not matched to a germline gene is 5. The germline V gene sets CDR1 to SGDLS and CDR2 to YYNGEE. There are 16 amino acids in the CDR3, from cysteine to phenylalanine inclusive. Of the read, only the CDR3 DNA is kept; its 48 bases are in frame from base 1. On this clone: Its antigen is currently not known. Base qualities are not provided; no much larger clone lies one nucleotide away.

Library preparation used the immunoSEQ multiplex PCR assay. For the multiplex PCR, a mixture combining 60 forward primers for TCR Vbeta segments and 13 reverse primers for TCR Jbeta segments was used. A multiplex PCR assay on genomic DNA amplified the CDR3 region of rearranged TCR beta genes. Amplified TCR beta libraries were sequenced as 87-base-pair reads on the Illumina HiSeq System. Processing in the source paper ran as follows. A later analysis tallied around 87 million unique TCR beta chains across the 660 or so repertoires, and some 12 million of those chains were shared by two or more donors. To remove PCR and sequencing errors, raw reads were error-corrected and collapsed into unique sequences using a nearest-neighbor algorithm that merged closely related sequences. Alignment of CDR3 sequences to IMGT reference sequences was used to assign V, D and J gene segments. Each retained sequence needed at least a six-nucleotide match to both a V gene segment and a J gene segment. A rearrangement was called productive if the CDR3 had no stop codons and remained in frame with V and J, and every other rearrangement was called non-productive. CDR3 was defined by IMGT convention, running from the second conserved V-encoded cysteine to the conserved J-encoded phenylalanine. In an earlier analysis of some 550 of the donors, sequences lacking an unambiguous match to a single V gene segment were excluded. An earlier analysis of around 600 of the donors classified V segments as functional when productive rearrangements were above 56.7% and as segregating when the standard deviation between donors was above 5%. A statistical classification framework was built to diagnose cytomegalovirus status from the catalog of TCR beta chain sequences. A later analysis assigned V and J genes by comparing TCR nucleotide sequences with IMGT/GENE-DB human TR gene sequences. The TCRdist pipeline was used in a later analysis to assign CDR3 sequences and most-parsimonious VDJ recombination scenarios. In a later analysis, each TCR beta chain was defined by its CDR3 amino acid sequence together with its V-gene family, and reads lacking a unique V-gene family were excluded. To address suspected cross-contamination and a sequencing artifact, a later analysis removed 550 to 750 highly shared, low-generation-probability nucleotide sequences. In a later analysis, a clonal expansion index for each public chain was calculated from normalized within-repertoire ranks of inferred template counts. Generation probabilities in a later analysis came from a VDJ recombination model fitted to out-of-frame rearrangements, and those results were checked against IGoR. Hypergeometric tests were used in a later analysis to score TCR-TCR, TCR-HLA and TCR-CMV co-occurrence, with a repertoire-size bias correction applied to the TCR pairs. In a later analysis, false discovery rates were estimated by permuting HLA or CMV assignments 20 times. A later analysis grouped co-occurring TCRs with DBSCAN, adding TCRdist sequence similarity when clustering within HLA-allele-positive subsets. Repertoires with fewer than 30,000 or more than 120,000 public chains, plus five repertoires with anomalous nucleotide sharing, were excluded from co-occurrence clustering. Entries here come from immuneACCESS through TCRdb and include only in-frame sequences with V and J called. Some clones fail to appear in such tables; in the studies checked, an unresolved V gene covers under half of the shortfall, and the cause of the remainder is unknown. V and J calls and clone size follow that table, whereas D and trimming were derived from the DNA. This sample lists about 190,000 clones; about 88% were detected once. Approximately 2% of the sample belongs to the ten largest clones.

In total, around 600 healthy bone marrow donors made up the cohort. At the time of sampling, all cohort members were nominally healthy, though unrecorded immune exposures were likely present. The donor was CMV seronegative and was included in the group of a few hundred seronegative cohort members. A peripheral blood sample was collected from each donor, and TCR beta sequencing was performed on peripheral blood mononuclear cells. Genomic DNA was extracted from the blood cell samples with the Qiagen DNeasy Blood Extraction Kit. The chain uses TRBV9 and TRBJ2-5; 7 nucleotides in the junction match TRBD2. Sequenced input: PBMCs. This receptor was obtained from a woman younger than 35 in good health and CMV-seronegative. The sequence in DNA is TGTGCCAGCAGCGTAGAGGGAGGGGATTACCAAGAGACCCAGTACTTC. Translated, this is CASSVEGGDYQETQYF.